Included here is one T cell receptor beta chain sequence, with context. What it recognizes is unknown. Germline lookup yields CDR1 SGHVS and CDR2 FNYEAQ. V gave up 6 bases and J gave up 0 bases, with 13 bases separating them. The CDR3 is 15 amino acids. The PCR had 60 Vbeta and 13 Jbeta primers. Produced via immunoSEQ multiplex PCR; TCRdb's table is partial and in-frame only. Recorded for this sample: 150,000 or so clones. The data were obtained in a study of cytomegalovirus exposure and HLA in healthy donors. Study context: There were 88 million or so unique TCRs (from HLA-typed donors) in an early data release. Overall study findings and caveats: Later work found most CMV-associated TCR beta chains apparently HLA-restricted.

The sequence was collected from a woman aged 18-30 years in good health and CMV-seronegative. The specimen was PBMCs. The chain employs TRBV7-6 and TRBJ2-3; D remains unclear. Here the CDR3 DNA reads TGTGCCAGCAGTCTCGACTCTTCTAGCACAGATACGCAGTATTTT. Encoded protein: CASSLDSSSTDTQYF.